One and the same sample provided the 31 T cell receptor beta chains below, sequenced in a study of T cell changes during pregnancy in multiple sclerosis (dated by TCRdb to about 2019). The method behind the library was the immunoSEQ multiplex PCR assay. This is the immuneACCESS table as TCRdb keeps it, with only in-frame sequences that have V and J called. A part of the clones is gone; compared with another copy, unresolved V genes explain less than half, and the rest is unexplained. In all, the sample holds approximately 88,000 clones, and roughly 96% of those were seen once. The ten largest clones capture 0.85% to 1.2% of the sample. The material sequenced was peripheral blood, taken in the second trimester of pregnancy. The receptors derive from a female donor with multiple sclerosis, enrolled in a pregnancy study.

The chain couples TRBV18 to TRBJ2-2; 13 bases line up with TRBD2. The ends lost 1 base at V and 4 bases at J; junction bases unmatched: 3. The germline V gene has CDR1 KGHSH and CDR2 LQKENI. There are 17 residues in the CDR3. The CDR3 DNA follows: TGTGCCAGCTCACCACGGACTAGCGGGAGCGGCACCGGGGAGCTGTTTTTT. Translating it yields CASSPRTSGSGTGELFF.

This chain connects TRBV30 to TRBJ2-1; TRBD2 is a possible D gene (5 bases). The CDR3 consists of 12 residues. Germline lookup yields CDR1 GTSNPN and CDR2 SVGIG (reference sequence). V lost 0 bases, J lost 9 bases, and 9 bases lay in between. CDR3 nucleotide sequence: TGTGCCTGGAGTGTTCACGGGATTGAGCAGTTCTTC. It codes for CAWSVHGIEQFF.

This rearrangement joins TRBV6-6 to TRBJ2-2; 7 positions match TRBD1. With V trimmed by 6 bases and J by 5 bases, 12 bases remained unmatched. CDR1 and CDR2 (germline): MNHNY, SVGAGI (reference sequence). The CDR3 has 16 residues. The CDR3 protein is CASRCDRDAGTGELFF. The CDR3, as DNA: TGTGCCAGCAGATGCGACAGGGACGCCGGAACCGGGGAGCTGTTTTTT.

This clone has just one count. In nucleotides, the CDR3 is TGCGCCAGCAGCTGGGACACCAGACGCGAGCAGTACTTC. Translating it yields CASSWDTRREQYF. The chain recombines TRBV4-3 with TRBJ2-7, with D possibly matching TRBD1 (6 bases). Trimming pared 5 bases from V and 6 bases from J, leaving 14 bases between. The CDR3 sequence is 13 residues long. Germline V lookup: CDR1 LGHNA, CDR2 YSLEER.

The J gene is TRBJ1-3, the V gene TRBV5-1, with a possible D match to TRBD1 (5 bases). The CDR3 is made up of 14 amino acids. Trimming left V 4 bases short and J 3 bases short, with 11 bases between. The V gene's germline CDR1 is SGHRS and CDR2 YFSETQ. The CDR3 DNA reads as TGCGCCAGCAGCGGAACGGGACTTGGAAACACCATATATTTT. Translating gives CASSGTGLGNTIYF.

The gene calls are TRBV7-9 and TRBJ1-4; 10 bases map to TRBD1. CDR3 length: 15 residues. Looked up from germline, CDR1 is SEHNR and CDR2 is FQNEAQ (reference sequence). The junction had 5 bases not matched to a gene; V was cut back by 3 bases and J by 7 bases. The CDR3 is CASSFSRTGGEKLFF. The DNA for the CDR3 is TGTGCCAGCAGCTTTTCTCGGACAGGGGGTGAAAAACTGTTTTTT.

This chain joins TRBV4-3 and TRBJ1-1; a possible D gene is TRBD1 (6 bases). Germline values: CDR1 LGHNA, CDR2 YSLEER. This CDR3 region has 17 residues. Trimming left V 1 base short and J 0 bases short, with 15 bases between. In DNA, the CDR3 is TGCGCCAGCAGCCAAGCACAGGGAGCCTTGATGAACACTGAAGCTTTCTTT. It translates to CASSQAQGALMNTEAFF.

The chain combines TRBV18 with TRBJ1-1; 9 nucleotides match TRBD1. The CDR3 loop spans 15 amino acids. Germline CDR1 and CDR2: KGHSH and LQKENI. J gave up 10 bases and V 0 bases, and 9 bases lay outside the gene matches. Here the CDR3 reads CASSPPVQGAVLAFF. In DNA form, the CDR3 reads TGTGCCAGCTCACCACCGGTACAGGGGGCTGTACTAGCTTTCTTT.

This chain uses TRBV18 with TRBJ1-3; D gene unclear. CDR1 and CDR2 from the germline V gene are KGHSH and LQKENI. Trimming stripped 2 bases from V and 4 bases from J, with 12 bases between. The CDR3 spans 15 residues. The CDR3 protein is CASSPTPDSGNTIYF. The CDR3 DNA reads TGTGCCAGCTCACCAACCCCAGACTCCGGAAACACCATATATTTT.

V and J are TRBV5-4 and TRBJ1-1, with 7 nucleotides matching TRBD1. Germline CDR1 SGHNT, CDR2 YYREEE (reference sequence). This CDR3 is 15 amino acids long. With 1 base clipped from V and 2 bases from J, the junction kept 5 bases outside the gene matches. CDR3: CASSLRGGANTEAFF. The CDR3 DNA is TGTGCCAGCAGCTTGCGAGGGGGCGCCAACACTGAAGCTTTCTTT. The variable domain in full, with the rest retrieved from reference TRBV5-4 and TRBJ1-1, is ETGVTQSPTHLIKTRGQQVTLRCSSQSGHNTVSWYQQALGQGPQFIFQYYREEENGRGNFPPRFSGLQFPNYSSELNVNALELDDSALYLCASSLRGGANTEAFFGQGTRLTVV.

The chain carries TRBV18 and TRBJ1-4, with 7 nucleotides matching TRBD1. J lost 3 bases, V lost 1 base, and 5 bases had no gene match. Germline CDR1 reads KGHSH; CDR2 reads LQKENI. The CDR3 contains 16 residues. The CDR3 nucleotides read TGTGCCAGCTCACCACAGGGGGCGAAGGCTAATGAAAAACTGTTTTTT. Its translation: CASSPQGAKANEKLFF.

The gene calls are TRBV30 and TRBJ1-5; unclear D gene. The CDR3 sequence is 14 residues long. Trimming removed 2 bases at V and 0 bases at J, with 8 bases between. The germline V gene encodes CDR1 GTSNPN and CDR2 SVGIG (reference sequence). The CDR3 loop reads CAWSKTSSNQPQHF. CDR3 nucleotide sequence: TGTGCCTGGAGTAAAACAAGTAGCAATCAGCCCCAGCATTTT.

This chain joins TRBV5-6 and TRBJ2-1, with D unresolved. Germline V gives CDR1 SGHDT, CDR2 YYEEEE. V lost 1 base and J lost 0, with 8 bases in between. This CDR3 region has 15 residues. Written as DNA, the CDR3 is TGTGCCAGCAGCTTGAGTCCGGGCTCCTACAATGAGCAGTTCTTC. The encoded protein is CASSLSPGSYNEQFF.

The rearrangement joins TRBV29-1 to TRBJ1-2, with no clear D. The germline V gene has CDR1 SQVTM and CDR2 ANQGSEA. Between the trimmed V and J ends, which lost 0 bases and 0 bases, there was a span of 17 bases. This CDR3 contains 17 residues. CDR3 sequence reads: CSVEDRGRPPANYGYTF. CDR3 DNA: TGCAGCGTTGAAGATCGTGGCAGGCCCCCAGCTAACTATGGCTACACCTTC.

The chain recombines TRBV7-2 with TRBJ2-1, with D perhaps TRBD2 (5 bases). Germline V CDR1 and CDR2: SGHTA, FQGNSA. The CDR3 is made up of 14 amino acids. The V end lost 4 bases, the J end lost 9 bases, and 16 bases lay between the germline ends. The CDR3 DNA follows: TGTGCCAGCAGCTCCATTCGGGGTCTTGGTGAGCAGTTCTTC. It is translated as CASSSIRGLGEQFF.

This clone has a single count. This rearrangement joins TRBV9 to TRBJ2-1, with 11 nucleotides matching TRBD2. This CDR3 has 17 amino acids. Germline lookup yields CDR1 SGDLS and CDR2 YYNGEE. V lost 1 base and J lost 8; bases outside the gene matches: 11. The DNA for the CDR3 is TGTGCCAGCAGCGTAACCCCCCAGGGTAGCGGGAGGGATGAGCAGTTCTTC. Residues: CASSVTPQGSGRDEQFF.

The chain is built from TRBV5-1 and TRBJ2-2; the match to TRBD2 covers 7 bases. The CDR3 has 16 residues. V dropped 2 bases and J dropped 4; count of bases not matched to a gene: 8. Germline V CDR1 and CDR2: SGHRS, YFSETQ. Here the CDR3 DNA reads TGCGCCAGCAGCTTTTTAAGCGGGACCGGCACCGGGGAGCTGTTTTTT. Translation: CASSFLSGTGTGELFF.

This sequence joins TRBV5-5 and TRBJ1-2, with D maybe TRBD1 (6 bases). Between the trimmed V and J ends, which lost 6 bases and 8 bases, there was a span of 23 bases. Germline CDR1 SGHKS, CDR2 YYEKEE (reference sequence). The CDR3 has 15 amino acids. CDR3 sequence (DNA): TGTGCCAGCAACGGGCAGGGGCGTTTGGTGCGGGGCTACACCTTC. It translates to CASNGQGRLVRGYTF.

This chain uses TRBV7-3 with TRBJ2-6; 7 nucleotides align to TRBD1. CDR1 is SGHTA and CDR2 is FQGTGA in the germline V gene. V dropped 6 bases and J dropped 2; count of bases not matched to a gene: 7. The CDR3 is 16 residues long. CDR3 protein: CASRGTDRAGANVLTF. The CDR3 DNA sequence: TGTGCCAGCAGAGGGACCGACAGGGCTGGGGCCAACGTCCTGACTTTC.

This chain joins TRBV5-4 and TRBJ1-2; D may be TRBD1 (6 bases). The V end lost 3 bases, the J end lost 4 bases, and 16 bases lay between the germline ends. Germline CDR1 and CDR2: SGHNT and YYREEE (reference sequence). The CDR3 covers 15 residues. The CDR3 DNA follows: TGTGCCAGCAGCTCCCCGTCAGGGGTTGGCTATGGCTACACCTTC. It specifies CASSSPSGVGYGYTF.

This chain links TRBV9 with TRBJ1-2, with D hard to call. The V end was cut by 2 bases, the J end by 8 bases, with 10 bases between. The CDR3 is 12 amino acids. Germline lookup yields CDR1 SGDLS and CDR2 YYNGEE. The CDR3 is CASSVRGEGYTF. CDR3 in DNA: TGTGCCAGCAGCGTGCGGGGTGAGGGCTACACCTTC.

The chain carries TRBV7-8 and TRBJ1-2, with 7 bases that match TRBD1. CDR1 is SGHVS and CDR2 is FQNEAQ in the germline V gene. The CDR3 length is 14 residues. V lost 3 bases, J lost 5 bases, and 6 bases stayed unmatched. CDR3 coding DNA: TGTGCCAGCAGCTTGACAGGGCGTGCTTATGGCTACACCTTC. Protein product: CASSLTGRAYGYTF.

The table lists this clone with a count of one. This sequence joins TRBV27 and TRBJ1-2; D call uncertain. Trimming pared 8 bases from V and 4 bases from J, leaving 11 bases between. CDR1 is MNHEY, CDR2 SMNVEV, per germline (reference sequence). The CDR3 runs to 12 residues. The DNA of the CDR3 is TGTGCCAGCGGTAGTCGGGGCTATGGCTACACCTTC. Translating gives CASGSRGYGYTF.

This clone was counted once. The CDR3 sequence: CASSPSAPGLRETQYF. CDR3 in DNA: TGTGCCAGCTCACCATCTGCCCCGGGACTACGGGAGACCCAGTACTTC. The chain couples TRBV18 to TRBJ2-5; 7 nucleotides agree with TRBD2. With V trimmed by 2 bases and J by 5 bases, 11 bases remained unmatched. Germline values: CDR1 KGHSH, CDR2 LQKENI. The CDR3 has 16 residues.

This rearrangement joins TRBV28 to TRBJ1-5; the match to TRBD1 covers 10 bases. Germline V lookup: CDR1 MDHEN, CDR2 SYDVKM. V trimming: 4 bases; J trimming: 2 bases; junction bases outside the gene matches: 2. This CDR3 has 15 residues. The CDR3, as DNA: TGTGCCAGCAGTTCAGGGACAGGGGGCAATCAGCCCCAGCATTTT. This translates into CASSSGTGGNQPQHF.

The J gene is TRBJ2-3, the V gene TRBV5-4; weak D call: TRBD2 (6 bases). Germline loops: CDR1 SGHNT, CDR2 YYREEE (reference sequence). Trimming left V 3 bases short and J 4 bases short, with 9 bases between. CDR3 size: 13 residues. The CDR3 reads CASSWASADTQYF. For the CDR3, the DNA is TGTGCCAGCAGCTGGGCTAGCGCAGATACGCAGTATTTT.

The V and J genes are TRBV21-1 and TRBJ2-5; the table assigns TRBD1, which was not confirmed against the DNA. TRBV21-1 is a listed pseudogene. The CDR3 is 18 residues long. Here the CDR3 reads CASSKAYRGRGASETQYF. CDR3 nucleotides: TGTGCCAGCAGCAAAGCTTACAGGGGGCGAGGAGCGTCGGAGACCCAGTACTTC.

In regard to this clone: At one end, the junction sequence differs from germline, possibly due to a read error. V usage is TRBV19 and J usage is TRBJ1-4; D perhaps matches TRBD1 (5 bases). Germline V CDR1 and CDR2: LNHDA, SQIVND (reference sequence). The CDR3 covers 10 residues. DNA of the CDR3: TGTGCCAGTGGTATGGGGCGGCTGTTTTTT. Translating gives CASGMGRLFF.

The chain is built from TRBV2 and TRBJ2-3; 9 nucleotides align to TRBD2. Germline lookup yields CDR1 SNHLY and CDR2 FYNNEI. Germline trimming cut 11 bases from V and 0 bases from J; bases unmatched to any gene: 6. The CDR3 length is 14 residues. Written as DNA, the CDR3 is TGTGCCGGAGGAACTAGCGGGAGCACAGATACGCAGTATTTT. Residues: CAGGTSGSTDTQYF.

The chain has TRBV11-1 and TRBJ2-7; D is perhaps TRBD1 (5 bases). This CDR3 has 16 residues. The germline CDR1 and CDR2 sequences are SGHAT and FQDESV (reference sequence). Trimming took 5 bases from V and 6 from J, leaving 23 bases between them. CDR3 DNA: TGTGCCAGCAGCGAACAGGTGAAGGCTGGAGTATCCGAGCAGTACTTC. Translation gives CASSEQVKAGVSEQYF. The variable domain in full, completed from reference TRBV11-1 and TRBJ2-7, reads EAEVAQSPRYKITEKSQAVAFWCDPISGHATLYWYRQILGQGPELLVQFQDESVVDDSQLPKDRFSAERLKGVDSTLKIQPAELGDSAMYLCASSEQVKAGVSEQYFGPGTRLTVT.

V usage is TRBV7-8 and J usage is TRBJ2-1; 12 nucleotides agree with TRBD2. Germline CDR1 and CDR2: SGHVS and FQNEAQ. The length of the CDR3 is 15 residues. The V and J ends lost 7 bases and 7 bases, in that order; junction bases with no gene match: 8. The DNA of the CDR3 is TGTGCCAGCACCCAGACTAGCGGGAGTGGTAATGAGCAGTTCTTC. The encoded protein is CASTQTSGSGNEQFF.